This T cell receptor beta chain came from a study of cytomegalovirus exposure and HLA in healthy donors. Study conclusions and caveats: V- and J-gene trimming of TCR beta was linked (in a later analysis) to a missense DCLRE1C variant.

On this clone itself: Antigen specificity is unknown.

V shed 5 bases and J 7 bases; nucleotides not matched to a gene: 7. The CDR3 totals 13 residues. The germline V gene has CDR1 SNHLY and CDR2 FYNNEI. The PCR contained 60 Vbeta and 13 Jbeta primers. The repertoire was sequenced with immunoSEQ multiplex PCR; TCRdb's copy has only in-frame clones and lacks some. The sample lists over 130,000 clones, 75% to 80% occurring once. This chain joins TRBV2 and TRBJ2-7; 8 bases line up with TRBD1. This TCR was sampled from a middle-aged woman in good health and CMV-seropositive. The material sequenced was PBMCs. CDR3 in DNA: TGTGCCAGCAGTCAAGGACAGGGTACGGAGCAGTACTTC. Translation: CASSQGQGTEQYF.